This T cell receptor beta chain emerged from a study of T cells after yellow fever vaccination. This clonotype was observed at least ten times. Researchers made TCR cDNA using 5'RACE template switching, and this step added a universal primer site and UMIs. TCRdb reanalysed the 5' RACE reads using MiXCR and keeps one entry per CDR3 protein. The sample contains some 670,000 distinct CDR3 sequences, roughly 12% of which appear only once. The CDR3 totals 13 residues. CDR1 is SGHTA and CDR2 is FQGNSA in the germline V gene. The germline V and J ends were trimmed by 5 bases and 1 base, with 8 bases remaining between them.

The clonotype comes from a young man who received the YFV17D yellow fever vaccine. This chain connects TRBV7-2 to TRBJ1-1, with unresolved D. Sequencing was performed on PBMCs, taken on the day of the yellow fever booster vaccination. The CDR3 region is CASSPWPNTEAFF. Here the CDR3 DNA reads TGTGCCAGCAGCCCCTGGCCGAACACTGAAGCTTTCTTT. The whole variable domain, remainder taken from reference TRBV7-2 and TRBJ1-1, is GAGVSQSPSNKVTEKGKDVELRCDPISGHTALYWYRQSLGQGLEFLIYFQGNSAPDKSGLPSDRFSAERTGGSVSTLTIQRTQQEDSAVYLCASSPWPNTEAFFGQGTRLTVV.